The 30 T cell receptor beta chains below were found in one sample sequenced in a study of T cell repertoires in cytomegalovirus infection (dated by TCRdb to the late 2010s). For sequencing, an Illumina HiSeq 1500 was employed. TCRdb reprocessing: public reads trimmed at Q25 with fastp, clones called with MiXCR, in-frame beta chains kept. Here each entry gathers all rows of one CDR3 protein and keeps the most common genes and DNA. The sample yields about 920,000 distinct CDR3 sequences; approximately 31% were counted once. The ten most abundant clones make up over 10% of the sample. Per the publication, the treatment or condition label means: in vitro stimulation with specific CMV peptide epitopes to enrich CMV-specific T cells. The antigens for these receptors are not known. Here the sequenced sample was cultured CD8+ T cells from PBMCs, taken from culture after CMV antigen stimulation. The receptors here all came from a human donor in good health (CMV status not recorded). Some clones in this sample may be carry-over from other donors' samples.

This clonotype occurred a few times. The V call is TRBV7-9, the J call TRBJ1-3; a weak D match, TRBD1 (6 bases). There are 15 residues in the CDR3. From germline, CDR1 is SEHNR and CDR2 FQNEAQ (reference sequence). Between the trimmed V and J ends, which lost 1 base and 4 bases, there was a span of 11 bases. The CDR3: CASSLEGGYGNTIYF. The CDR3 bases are TGTGCCAGCAGCTTAGAAGGGGGGTACGGAAACACCATATATTTT.

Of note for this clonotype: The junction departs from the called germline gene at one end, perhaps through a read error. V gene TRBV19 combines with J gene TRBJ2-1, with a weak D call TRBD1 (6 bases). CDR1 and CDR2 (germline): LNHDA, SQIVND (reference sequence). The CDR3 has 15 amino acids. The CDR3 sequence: CASSPTGNPYNVQFF. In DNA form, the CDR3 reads TGTGCCAGTAGTCCGACAGGTAACCCCTACAATGTGCAGTTCTTC.

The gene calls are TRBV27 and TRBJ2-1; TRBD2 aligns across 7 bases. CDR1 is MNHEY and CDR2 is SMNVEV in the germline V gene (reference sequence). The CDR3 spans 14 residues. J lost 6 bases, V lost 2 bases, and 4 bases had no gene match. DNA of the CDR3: TGTGCCAGCAGTTTAGTTAGCGGGCTCAATGAGCAGTTCTTC. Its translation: CASSLVSGLNEQFF.

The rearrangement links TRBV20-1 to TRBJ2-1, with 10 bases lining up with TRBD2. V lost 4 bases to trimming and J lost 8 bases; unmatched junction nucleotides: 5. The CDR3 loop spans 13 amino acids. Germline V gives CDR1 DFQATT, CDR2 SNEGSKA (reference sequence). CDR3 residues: CSANSGGAYEQFF. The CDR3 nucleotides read TGCAGTGCTAACAGCGGGGGGGCATATGAGCAGTTCTTC.

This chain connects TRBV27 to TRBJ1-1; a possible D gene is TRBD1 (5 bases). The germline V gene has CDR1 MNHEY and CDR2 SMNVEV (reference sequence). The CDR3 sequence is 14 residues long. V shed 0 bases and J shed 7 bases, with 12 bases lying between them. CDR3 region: CASSLSTGALEAFF. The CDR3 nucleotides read TGTGCCAGCAGTTTATCGACTGGGGCGCTTGAAGCTTTCTTT.

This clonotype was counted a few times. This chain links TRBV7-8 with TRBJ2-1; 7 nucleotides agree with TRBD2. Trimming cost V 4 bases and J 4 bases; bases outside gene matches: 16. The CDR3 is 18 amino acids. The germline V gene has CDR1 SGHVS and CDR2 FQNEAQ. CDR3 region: CASSSRIVKGGGYNEQFF. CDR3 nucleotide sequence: TGTGCCAGCAGCTCGAGGATAGTAAAGGGCGGGGGTTACAATGAGCAGTTCTTC.

The CDR3 protein is CASSPQTPSSYNSPLHF. The CDR3 nucleotides are TGCGCCAGCAGCCCCCAGACACCCAGCTCCTATAATTCACCCCTCCACTTT. The chain combines TRBV4-1 with TRBJ1-6, with D uncertain. CDR1 MGHRA and CDR2 YSYEKL come from the germline V gene. Deletions cut 4 bases from V and 0 bases from J, with 13 bases between. The CDR3 contains 17 residues.

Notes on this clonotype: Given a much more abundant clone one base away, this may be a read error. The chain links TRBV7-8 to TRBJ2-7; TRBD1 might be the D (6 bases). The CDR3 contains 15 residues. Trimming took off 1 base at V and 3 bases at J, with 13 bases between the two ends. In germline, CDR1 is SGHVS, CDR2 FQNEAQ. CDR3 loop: CASSLVSRGFYEQYF. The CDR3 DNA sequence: TGTGCCAGCAGCTTAGTTAGCAGGGGCTTCTACGAGCAGTACTTC.

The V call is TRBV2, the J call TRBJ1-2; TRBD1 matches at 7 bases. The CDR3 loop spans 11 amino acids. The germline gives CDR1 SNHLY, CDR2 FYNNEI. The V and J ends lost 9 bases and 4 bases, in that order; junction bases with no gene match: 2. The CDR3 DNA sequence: TGTGCCAGGGACAGGATCTATGGCTACACCTTC. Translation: CARDRIYGYTF.

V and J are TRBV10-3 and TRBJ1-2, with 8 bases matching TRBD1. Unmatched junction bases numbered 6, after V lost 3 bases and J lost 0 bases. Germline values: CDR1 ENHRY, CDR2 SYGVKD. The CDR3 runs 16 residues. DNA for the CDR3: TGTGCCATCAGTGACCCGACAGGGGATACTAACTATGGCTACACCTTC. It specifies CAISDPTGDTNYGYTF.

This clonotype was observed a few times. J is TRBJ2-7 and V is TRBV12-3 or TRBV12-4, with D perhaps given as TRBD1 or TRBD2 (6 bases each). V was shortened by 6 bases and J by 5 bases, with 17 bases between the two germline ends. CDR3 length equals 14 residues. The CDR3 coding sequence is TGTGCCAGCAGCCCCGGGACATCGGGGGACGAGCAGTACTTC. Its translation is CASSPGTSGDEQYF.

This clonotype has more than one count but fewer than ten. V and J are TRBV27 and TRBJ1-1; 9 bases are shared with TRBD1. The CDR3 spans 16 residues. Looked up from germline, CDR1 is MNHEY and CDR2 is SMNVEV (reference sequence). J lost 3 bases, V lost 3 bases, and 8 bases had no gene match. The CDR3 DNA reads TGTGCCAGCAGTTTCTACAGGGGGCCTCAGGACACTGAAGCTTTCTTT. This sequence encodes CASSFYRGPQDTEAFF.

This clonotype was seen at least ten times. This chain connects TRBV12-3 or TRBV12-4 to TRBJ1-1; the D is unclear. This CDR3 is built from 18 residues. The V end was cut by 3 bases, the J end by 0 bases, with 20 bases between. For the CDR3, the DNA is TGTGCCAGCAGTTTGTTCGCCGTATCTGGCTACATGAACACTGAAGCTTTCTTT. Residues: CASSLFAVSGYMNTEAFF.

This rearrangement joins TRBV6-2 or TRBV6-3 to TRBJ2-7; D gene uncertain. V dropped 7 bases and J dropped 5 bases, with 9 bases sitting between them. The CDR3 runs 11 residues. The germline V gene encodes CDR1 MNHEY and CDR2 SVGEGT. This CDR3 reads CASNGPDEQYF. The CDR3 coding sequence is TGTGCCAGCAACGGACCTGACGAGCAGTACTTC.

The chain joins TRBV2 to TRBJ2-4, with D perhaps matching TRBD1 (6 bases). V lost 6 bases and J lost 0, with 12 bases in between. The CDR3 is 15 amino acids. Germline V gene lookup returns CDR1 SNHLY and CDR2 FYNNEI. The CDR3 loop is CASSVTGLAKNIQYF. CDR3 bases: TGTGCCAGCAGCGTTACAGGGCTAGCCAAAAACATTCAGTACTTC.

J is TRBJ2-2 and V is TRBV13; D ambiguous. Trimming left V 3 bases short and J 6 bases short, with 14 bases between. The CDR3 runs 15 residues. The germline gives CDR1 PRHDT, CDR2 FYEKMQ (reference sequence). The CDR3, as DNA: TGTGCCAGCAGCTTGTTCAGGAACGGACCCGGGGAGCTGTTTTTT. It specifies CASSLFRNGPGELFF.

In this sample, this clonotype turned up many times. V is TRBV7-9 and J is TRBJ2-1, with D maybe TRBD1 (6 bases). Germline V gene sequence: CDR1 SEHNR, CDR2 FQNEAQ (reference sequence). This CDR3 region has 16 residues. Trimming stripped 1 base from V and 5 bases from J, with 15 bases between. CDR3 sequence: CASSLVQGRPDNEQFF. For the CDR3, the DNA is TGTGCCAGCAGCTTAGTTCAGGGGCGCCCGGACAATGAGCAGTTCTTC.

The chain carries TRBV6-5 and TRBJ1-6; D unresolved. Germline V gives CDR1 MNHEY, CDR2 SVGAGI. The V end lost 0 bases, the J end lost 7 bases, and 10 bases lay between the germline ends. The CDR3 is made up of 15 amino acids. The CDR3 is CASSYSRGLNSPLHF. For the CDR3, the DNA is TGTGCCAGCAGTTACTCAAGAGGGCTAAATTCACCCCTCCACTTT.

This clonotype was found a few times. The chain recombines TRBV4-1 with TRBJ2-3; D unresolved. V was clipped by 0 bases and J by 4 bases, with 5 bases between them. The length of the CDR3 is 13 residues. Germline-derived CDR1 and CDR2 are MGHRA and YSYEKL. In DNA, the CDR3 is TGCGCCAGCAGCCAAGAAAGTCCAGATACGCAGTATTTT. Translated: CASSQESPDTQYF.

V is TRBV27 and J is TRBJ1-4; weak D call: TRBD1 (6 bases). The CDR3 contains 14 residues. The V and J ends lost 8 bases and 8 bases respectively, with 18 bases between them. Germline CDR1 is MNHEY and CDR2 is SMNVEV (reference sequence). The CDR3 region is CASGEGPQGEKLFF. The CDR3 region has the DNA TGTGCCAGCGGAGAAGGGCCCCAGGGGGAAAAACTGTTTTTT.

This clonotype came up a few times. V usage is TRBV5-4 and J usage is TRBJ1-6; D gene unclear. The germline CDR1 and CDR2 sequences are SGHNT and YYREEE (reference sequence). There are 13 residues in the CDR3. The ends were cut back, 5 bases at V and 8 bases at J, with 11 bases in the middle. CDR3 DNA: TGTGCCAGCAGTCTGTTTATTGATTCACCCCTCCACTTT. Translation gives CASSLFIDSPLHF.

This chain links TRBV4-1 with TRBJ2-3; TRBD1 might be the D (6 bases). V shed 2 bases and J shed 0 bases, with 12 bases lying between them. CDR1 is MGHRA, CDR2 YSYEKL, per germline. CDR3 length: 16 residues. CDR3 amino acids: CASSQRQGLSTDTQYF. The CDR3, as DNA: TGCGCCAGCAGCCAACGCCAGGGGCTTAGCACAGATACGCAGTATTTT.

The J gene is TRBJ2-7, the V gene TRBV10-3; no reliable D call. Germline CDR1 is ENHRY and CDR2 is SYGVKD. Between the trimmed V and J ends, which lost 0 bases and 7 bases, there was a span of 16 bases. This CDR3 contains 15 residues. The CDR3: CAISESMAKFGEQYF. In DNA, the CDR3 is TGTGCCATCAGTGAGTCGATGGCAAAGTTCGGGGAGCAGTACTTC.

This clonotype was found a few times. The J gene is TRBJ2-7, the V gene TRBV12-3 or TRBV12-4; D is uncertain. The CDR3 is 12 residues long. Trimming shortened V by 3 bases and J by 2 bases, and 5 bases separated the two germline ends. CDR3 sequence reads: CASSFGPYEQYF. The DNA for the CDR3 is TGTGCCAGCAGTTTCGGTCCCTACGAGCAGTACTTC.

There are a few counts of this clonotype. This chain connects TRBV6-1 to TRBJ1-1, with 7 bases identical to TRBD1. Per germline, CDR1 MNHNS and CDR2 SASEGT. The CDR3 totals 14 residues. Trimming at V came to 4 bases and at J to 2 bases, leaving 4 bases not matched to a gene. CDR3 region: CASSVRGRNTEAFF. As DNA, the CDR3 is TGTGCCAGCAGTGTTAGGGGGCGAAACACTGAAGCTTTCTTT.

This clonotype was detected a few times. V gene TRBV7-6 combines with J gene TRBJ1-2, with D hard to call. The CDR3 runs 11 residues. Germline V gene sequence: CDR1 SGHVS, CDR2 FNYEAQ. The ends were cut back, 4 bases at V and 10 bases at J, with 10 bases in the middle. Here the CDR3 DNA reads TGTGCCAGCAGCTCGGCCCTCGACTACACCTTC. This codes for CASSSALDYTF.

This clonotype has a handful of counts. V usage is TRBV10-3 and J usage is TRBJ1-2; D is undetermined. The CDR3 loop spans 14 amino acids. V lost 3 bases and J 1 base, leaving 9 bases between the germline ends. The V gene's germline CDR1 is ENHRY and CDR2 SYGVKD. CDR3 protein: CAISDRLFNYGYTF. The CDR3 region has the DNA TGTGCCATCAGTGACCGCCTATTTAACTATGGCTACACCTTC.

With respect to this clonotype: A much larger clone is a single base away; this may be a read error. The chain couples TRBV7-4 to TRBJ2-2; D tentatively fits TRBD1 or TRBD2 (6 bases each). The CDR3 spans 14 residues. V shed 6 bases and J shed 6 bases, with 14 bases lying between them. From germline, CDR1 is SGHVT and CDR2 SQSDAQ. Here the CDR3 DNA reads TGTGCCAGCAGGGACTGGAGGGGGGCCGGGGAGCTGTTTTTT. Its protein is CASRDWRGAGELFF.

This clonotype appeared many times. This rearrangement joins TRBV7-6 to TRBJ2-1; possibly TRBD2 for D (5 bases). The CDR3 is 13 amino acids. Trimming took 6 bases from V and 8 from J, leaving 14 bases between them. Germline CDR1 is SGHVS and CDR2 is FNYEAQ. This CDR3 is CASSWRVADEQFF. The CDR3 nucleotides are TGTGCCAGCAGTTGGCGGGTGGCCGATGAGCAGTTCTTC.

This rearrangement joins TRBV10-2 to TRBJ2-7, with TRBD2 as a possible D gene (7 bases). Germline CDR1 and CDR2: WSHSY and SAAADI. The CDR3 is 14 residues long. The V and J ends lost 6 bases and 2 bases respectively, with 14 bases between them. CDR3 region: CASRGGDTPYEQYF. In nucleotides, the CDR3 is TGCGCCAGCAGGGGGGGGGACACCCCCTACGAGCAGTACTTC.